Included here is one T cell receptor (beta chain) sequence, with context. No antigen is known for it. Sorted out of PBMCs were CD4+ T cells and CD8+ T cells. The sample is drawn from a study of CD8+ T cells in alopecia areata. Across the study: The drug, oral tofacitinib, was given to treated patients at 5 to 10 mg twice daily. Overall study findings and caveats: Scalp sample data also include resident alphabeta T cells from normal skin.

cDNA serving as the sequencing template came from extracted, reverse transcribed RNA. Assay: immunoSEQ multiplex PCR; the TCRdb copy retains only in-frame clones and omits some. Altogether roughly 130,000 clones are present, over 50% being singletons, with the ten largest covering 3.5% to 5%. The sequence was obtained from a human donor with alopecia areata. The source was CD4+ T cells sorted from blood, collected at week 0.

DNA of the CDR3: TGTGCCAGCAGCTTATATTTCTTTAGCACAGATACGCAGTATTTT. Translating it yields CASSLYFFSTDTQYF. The V and J genes are TRBV7-8 and TRBJ2-3; D not certain. V lost 2 bases and J 0 bases, leaving 9 bases between the germline ends. This CDR3 spans 15 amino acids. Germline CDR1 SGHVS, CDR2 FQNEAQ. The full variable domain, its missing parts supplied by reference TRBV7-8 and TRBJ2-3, is GAGVSQSPRYKVAKRGQDVALRCDPISGHVSLFWYQQALGQGPEFLTYFQNEAQLDKSGLPSDRFFAERPEGSVSTLKIQRTQQEDSAVYLCASSLYFFSTDTQYFGPGTRLTVL.